Listed below are T cell receptor beta chains from one sample, sequenced in a study of cytomegalovirus exposure and HLA in healthy donors. Repertoires were generated with immunoSEQ multiplex PCR, while TCRdb's copy carries only in-frame clones and drops some. The data show 100,000 to 150,000 clones, with approximately 78% seen just once and roughly 3% held by the top ten. Sequenced material: PBMCs. All receptors derive from a human donor in good health. CDR3s leave out the opening cysteine and the closing phenylalanine or tryptophan.

v_call: TRBV4-2; cdr3_length: 11; cdr3_aa: ASSQGGRGEQY
v_call: TRBV28; cdr3_length: 12; cdr3_aa: ASSTDRINQPQH
v_call: TRBV10-2; cdr3_length: 11; cdr3_aa: ASSRTGYNEQF
v_call: TRBV5-1; cdr3_length: 13; cdr3_aa: ASSLSWHSTDTQY
v_call: TRBV27; cdr3_length: 14; cdr3_aa: ASRRKGGSFPTEAF
v_call: TRBV4-3; cdr3_length: 12; cdr3_aa: ASSHRLGPGELF
v_call: TRBV5-1; cdr3_length: 13; cdr3_aa: ASSLALGHGIGYT
v_call: TRBV28; cdr3_length: 11; cdr3_aa: ASSPGGAGEQY
v_call: TRBV11-3; cdr3_length: 10; cdr3_aa: ASSLSANGYT
v_call: TRBV19; cdr3_length: 13; cdr3_aa: ASSPWVTEVEKLF
v_call: TRBV5-5; cdr3_length: 14; cdr3_aa: ASSPGLAADSDTQY
v_call: TRBV7-2; cdr3_length: 16; cdr3_aa: ASSSPTSPNSSYNEQF
v_call: TRBV9; cdr3_length: 12; cdr3_aa: ASSPSTGEVGYT
v_call: TRBV27; cdr3_length: 14; cdr3_aa: ASSSGLAGVADTQY
v_call: TRBV27; cdr3_length: 13; cdr3_aa: ASSRTGESTGELF
v_call: TRBV19; cdr3_length: 11; cdr3_aa: ASSQQGNYGYT
v_call: TRBV19; cdr3_length: 11; cdr3_aa: ASSRSGDQPQH
v_call: TRBV4-1; cdr3_length: 14; cdr3_aa: ASSQDRGRSGNTIY
v_call: TRBV5-1; cdr3_length: 13; cdr3_aa: ASISRMGAATEAF
v_call: TRBV7-9; cdr3_length: 13; cdr3_aa: SSSLPGQKLYEQY
v_call: TRBV5-4; cdr3_length: 15; cdr3_aa: ASSLFPGGYRNTEAF
v_call: TRBV11-1; cdr3_length: 16; cdr3_aa: ASSLERFGGATADTQY
v_call: TRBV7-9; cdr3_length: 13; cdr3_aa: ASSLQGTITDTQY
v_call: TRBV11-3; cdr3_length: 14; cdr3_aa: ASSQGASGGTDTQY
v_call: TRBV19; cdr3_length: 12; cdr3_aa: ASSQDNRYYGYT
v_call: TRBV7-7; cdr3_length: 12; cdr3_aa: ASSLGGPQEKLF
v_call: TRBV27; cdr3_length: 13; cdr3_aa: ASSFIGGVYNEQF
v_call: TRBV11-1; cdr3_length: 14; cdr3_aa: ASSPLRERAYNEQF
v_call: TRBV10-2; cdr3_length: 14; cdr3_aa: ASSERIASGADTQY
v_call: TRBV5-1; cdr3_length: 13; cdr3_aa: ASSLQGQSTDTQY
v_call: TRBV7-8; cdr3_length: 13; cdr3_aa: ASSLGGGPYETQY
v_call: TRBV18; cdr3_length: 14; cdr3_aa: ASSEDRALRYNEQF
v_call: TRBV30; cdr3_length: 12; cdr3_aa: AWSGGRGTDTQY
v_call: TRBV5-1; cdr3_length: 12; cdr3_aa: ASSSSGVSYGYT
v_call: TRBV4-3; cdr3_length: 11; cdr3_aa: ASSQMGGDEQF
v_call: TRBV9; cdr3_length: 12; cdr3_aa: ASSAGVGNQPQH
v_call: TRBV4-3; cdr3_length: 18; cdr3_aa: ASSQVHAGGRTSGANVLT
v_call: TRBV6-6; cdr3_length: 12; cdr3_aa: ASSPRGPGDEQY
v_call: TRBV5-6; cdr3_length: 12; cdr3_aa: ASSLTALNTEAF
v_call: TRBV19; cdr3_length: 14; cdr3_aa: ASSILGANPTDTQY
v_call: TRBV27; cdr3_length: 14; cdr3_aa: ASSPTSGQGAYEQY
v_call: TRBV13; cdr3_length: 12; cdr3_aa: ASSLRDRVGGYT
v_call: TRBV4-1; cdr3_length: 14; cdr3_aa: ASSQDNGGSGNTIY
v_call: TRBV30; cdr3_length: 14; cdr3_aa: AWSKPQGITGNTIY
v_call: TRBV6-6; cdr3_length: 13; cdr3_aa: ASSYPSGGPDTQY
v_call: TRBV9; cdr3_length: 11; cdr3_aa: ASTQGFGNTIY
v_call: TRBV5-6; cdr3_length: 15; cdr3_aa: ASSLASGGRLSWTQY
v_call: TRBV4-3; cdr3_length: 13; cdr3_aa: ASSQEARAAGELF
v_call: TRBV15; cdr3_length: 14; cdr3_aa: ATLKDSPTSTDTQY
v_call: TRBV5-4; cdr3_length: 12; cdr3_aa: ASREEVHTGELF
v_call: TRBV7-6; cdr3_length: 13; cdr3_aa: ASSLGGSWEETQY
v_call: TRBV7-9; cdr3_length: 13; cdr3_aa: ASSSGQGAWYGYT
v_call: TRBV27; cdr3_length: 12; cdr3_aa: ASSYQGANYGYT
v_call: TRBV5-1; cdr3_length: 16; cdr3_aa: ASTERSLAGGWGETQY
v_call: TRBV5-4; cdr3_length: 12; cdr3_aa: ASNLPGQDSPLH
v_call: TRBV7-8; cdr3_length: 14; cdr3_aa: ASSRPGQAMNTEAF